The 24 T cell receptor beta chains below were found in one sample sequenced in a study of blood T cells in healthy people across ages. Through a sample-barcoded 5' primer and a J-beta primer mix, a second PCR was run for roughly 7 to 11 cycles. TCRdb independently ran MiXCR on the 5' RACE reads; one entry per CDR3 protein. The sample holds over a million distinct CDR3 sequences, approximately 25% seen once. These data also featured in a second study, about T cells of mothers and their children.

The source material was blood. The receptors stem from a girl aged 2-9 years in good health.

This clonotype has just a few counts. The genes are TRBV7-2 and TRBJ2-3, with D perhaps assigned TRBD1 or TRBD2 (5 bases each). The CDR3 has 13 amino acids. Deletions cut 3 bases from V and 5 bases from J, with 9 bases between. Germline CDR1 and CDR2: SGHTA and FQGNSA. DNA of the CDR3: TGTGCCAGCAGCTTGGGGGATATAGATACGCAGTATTTT. Translated, it gives CASSLGDIDTQYF.

In this sample, this clonotype turned up a few times. CDR3 residues: CASSPLPSGSTDTQYF. DNA of the CDR3: TGCGCCAGCAGCCCACTCCCCAGCGGAAGCACAGATACGCAGTATTTT. This sequence joins TRBV4-1 and TRBJ2-3, with D perhaps TRBD2 (5 bases). CDR1 and CDR2 from the germline V gene are MGHRA and YSYEKL. The CDR3 runs 16 residues. Trimming stripped 4 bases from V and 0 bases from J, with 14 bases between.

The genes are TRBV5-1 and TRBJ1-1, with TRBD1 identical over 7 bases. The CDR3 length is 15 residues. Germline trimming cut 0 bases from V and 6 bases from J; bases unmatched to any gene: 8. Germline CDR1 SGHRS, CDR2 YFSETQ. The CDR3 DNA follows: TGCGCCAGCAGCTTGGATTCAGGGGGTGGCTCTGAAGCTTTCTTT. Protein sequence: CASSLDSGGGSEAFF.

About this clonotype itself: A much larger clone lies one base from this, so it may be a read error. The chain has TRBV18 and TRBJ2-5; 12 bases agree with TRBD1. Germline V CDR1 and CDR2: KGHSH, LQKENI. There are 16 residues in the CDR3. CDR3 in amino acids: CARSHRDRGLDGAQYF. The CDR3, as DNA: TGTGCCCGCTCCCACCGGGACAGGGGGCTCGACGGGGCCCAGTACTTC. Supplemented by reference TRBV18 and TRBJ2-5, the full variable domain reads NAGVMQNPRHLVRRRGQEARLRCSPMKGHSHVYWYRQLPEEGLKFMVYLQKENIIDESGMPKERFSAEFPKEGPSILRIQQVVRGDSAAYFCARSHRDRGLDGAQYFGPGTRLLVL.

This chain links TRBV7-3 with TRBJ2-7; 14 nucleotides agree with TRBD2. V gave up 5 bases and J gave up 0 bases; unmatched junction bases: 6. Germline V CDR1 and CDR2: SGHTA, FQGTGA. The CDR3 is 17 amino acids. The chain's CDR3 is CASSPGTSGSPSYEQYF. The CDR3 DNA sequence: TGTGCCAGCAGCCCCGGGACTAGCGGGAGCCCCTCCTACGAGCAGTACTTC.

This clonotype came up a few times. The V gene is TRBV20-1, the J gene TRBJ2-3, with D tentatively TRBD2 (7 bases). The V gene's germline CDR1 is DFQATT and CDR2 SNEGSKA (reference sequence). This CDR3 comprises 14 residues. The DNA of the CDR3 is TGCAGCAAGTGGGGGGGGGCTAGCACAGATACGCAGTATTTT. This encodes CSKWGGASTDTQYF.

This chain joins TRBV16 and TRBJ2-7; 7 bases fit TRBD1. CDR3 length equals 19 residues. Trimming took 3 bases from V and 4 from J; bases not matched to a gene: 21. Germline V gives CDR1 KGHSY, CDR2 FQNENV. DNA for the CDR3: TGTGCCAGCAGCCACCGGGTGGGTCGACAGGGCGGAACCACGTACGAGCAGTACTTC. It specifies CASSHRVGRQGGTTYEQYF.

This clonotype was seen more than once but under ten times. The genes are TRBV16 and TRBJ1-1, with 7 nucleotides matching TRBD1. The V gene's germline CDR1 is KGHSY and CDR2 FQNENV. V lost 6 bases and J lost 0; bases outside the gene matches: 4. The CDR3 totals 14 residues. The CDR3 sequence: CASRQGRLNTEAFF. As DNA, the CDR3 is TGTGCCAGCAGACAGGGGCGATTGAACACTGAAGCTTTCTTT.

This clonotype was counted between two and nine times. The chain couples TRBV3-1 to TRBJ1-1, with 9 bases identical to TRBD1. V dropped 4 bases and J dropped 7; count of bases not matched to a gene: 16. The CDR3 has 17 residues. Germline CDR1 LGHDT, CDR2 YNNKEL (reference sequence). CDR3: CASSPHPGQGHTLEAFF. The DNA for the CDR3 is TGTGCCAGCAGCCCTCATCCGGGACAGGGCCATACACTTGAAGCTTTCTTT.

This rearrangement joins TRBV29-1 to TRBJ2-4; no clear D gene. The V gene's germline CDR1 is SQVTM and CDR2 ANQGSEA. V was shortened by 5 bases and J by 0 bases, with 8 bases between the two germline ends. The CDR3 totals 13 residues. In nucleotides, the CDR3 is TGCAGCGTTATGAGTCTAGCCAAAAACATTCAGTACTTC. Its protein is CSVMSLAKNIQYF. The complete variable domain, with remaining parts taken from reference TRBV29-1 and TRBJ2-4, reads SAVISQKPSRDICQRGTSLTIQCQVDSQVTMMFWYRQQPGQSLTLIATANQGSEATYESGFVIDKFPISRPNLTFSTLTVSNMSPEDSSIYLCSVMSLAKNIQYFGAGTRLSVL.

This clonotype has only a few counts. This chain links TRBV3-1 with TRBJ2-1, with D possibly TRBD2 on 6 matching bases. The germline V and J ends were trimmed by 1 base and 8 bases, with 21 bases remaining between them. Per germline, CDR1 LGHDT and CDR2 YNNKEL (reference sequence). CDR3 length equals 17 residues. The CDR3 loop reads CASSQVPLQTSFDEQFF. CDR3 coding DNA: TGTGCCAGCAGCCAAGTTCCCCTCCAGACTAGTTTTGATGAGCAGTTCTTC.

This chain links TRBV29-1 with TRBJ2-7, with D possibly called TRBD1 or TRBD2 (5 bases each). V was shortened by 1 base and J by 1 base, with 8 bases between the two germline ends. The CDR3 contains 13 residues. Germline CDR1 SQVTM, CDR2 ANQGSEA. The CDR3 nucleotides read TGCAGCGTTGAAGGGGACGGTTCCTACGAGCAGTACTTC. As protein: CSVEGDGSYEQYF.

This clonotype was seen only a few times. V usage is TRBV28 and J usage is TRBJ2-5, with TRBD2 as a possible D gene (6 bases). The germline V and J ends were trimmed by 4 bases and 5 bases, with 14 bases remaining between them. Per the germline V gene, CDR1 is MDHEN and CDR2 is SYDVKM. The CDR3 consists of 14 residues. The CDR3 protein is CASSWDRRVETQYF. In DNA form, the CDR3 reads TGTGCCAGCAGTTGGGATAGGAGGGTGGAGACCCAGTACTTC.

The V gene is TRBV29-1, the J gene TRBJ2-4, with D perhaps TRBD2 (6 bases). V shed 6 bases and J shed 7 bases, with 13 bases lying between them. Germline V gene sequence: CDR1 SQVTM, CDR2 ANQGSEA. The CDR3 consists of 12 residues. CDR3: CSVETGGNIQYF. CDR3 bases: TGCAGCGTCGAAACAGGAGGGAACATTCAGTACTTC.

This clonotype appeared a few times. The genes are TRBV19 and TRBJ2-2; D gene unclear. This CDR3 region has 14 residues. The V gene's germline CDR1 is LNHDA and CDR2 SQIVND (reference sequence). The V and J ends lost 3 bases and 7 bases respectively, with 12 bases between them. In DNA form, the CDR3 reads TGTGCCAGTAGTATTCGACTGTATAACGGGGAGCTGTTTTTT. It specifies CASSIRLYNGELFF.

This clonotype was seen only a few times. In this CDR3 the conserved last residue, phenylalanine or tryptophan, is missing, so a read error is likely. The gene calls are TRBV7-2 and TRBJ1-1; a weak D match, TRBD1 (6 bases). From germline, CDR1 is SGHTA and CDR2 FQGNSA. Trimming took 0 bases from V and 4 from J, leaving 12 bases between them. The CDR3 runs 15 residues. CDR3 region: CASSLAGAGTTEAFL. In DNA form, the CDR3 reads TGTGCCAGCAGCTTAGCGGGGGCAGGGACCACTGAAGCTTTCCTT.

This clonotype was counted only a few times. The rearrangement uses TRBV12-3 or TRBV12-4 and TRBJ2-4, with 11 bases lining up with TRBD2. V trimming: 7 bases; J trimming: 5 bases; junction bases outside the gene matches: 4. The CDR3 is 14 amino acids. The CDR3 DNA reads as TGTGCCAGCACCGTGGGACTAGCGGAAAACATTCAGTACTTC. Amino acids: CASTVGLAENIQYF.

The chain combines TRBV29-1 with TRBJ2-3; D unresolved. The V end lost 7 bases, the J end lost 2 bases, and 4 bases lay between the germline ends. The CDR3 is made up of 10 amino acids. CDR1 is SQVTM and CDR2 is ANQGSEA in the germline V gene. As DNA, the CDR3 is TGCAGCGGGTACACAGATACGCAGTATTTT. Translated, it gives CSGYTDTQYF.

V gene TRBV24-1 combines with J gene TRBJ1-2; 9 bases match TRBD1. CDR1 is KGHDR, CDR2 SFDVKD, per germline. This CDR3 spans 16 amino acids. Trimming cost V 5 bases and J 8 bases; bases outside gene matches: 14. The CDR3 spells CATSGVGQGILGGYTF. The CDR3 nucleotides read TGTGCCACCAGTGGGGTCGGACAGGGGATATTAGGAGGCTACACCTTC.

V and J are TRBV5-1 and TRBJ2-5, with 12 bases matching TRBD2. This CDR3 has 16 amino acids. After removal of 4 bases from V and 3 bases from J, the junction contained 7 bases not matched to a gene. Germline values: CDR1 SGHRS, CDR2 YFSETQ. CDR3 sequence (DNA): TGCGCCAGCAGCGGAATTGGACTAGCGGGAAAAGAGACCCAGTACTTC. Translating it yields CASSGIGLAGKETQYF.

This clonotype showed up just a few times. This sequence joins TRBV29-1 and TRBJ1-1; 8 bases are a match to TRBD1. J was trimmed by 4 bases and V by 5 bases; bases with no gene match: 6. The CDR3 is 13 amino acids. CDR1 is SQVTM, CDR2 ANQGSEA, per germline. The CDR3 DNA is TGCAGCGTTCGGACAGGGCGTTCCACTGAAGCTTTCTTT. Translating gives CSVRTGRSTEAFF.

The chain employs TRBV7-6 and TRBJ2-7; TRBD2 matches 10 bases. Germline trimming cut 3 bases from V and 9 bases from J; bases unmatched to any gene: 11. From germline, CDR1 is SGHVS and CDR2 FNYEAQ. The CDR3 length is 15 residues. This chain's CDR3 is CASSFLAGEQSRQYF. The DNA of the CDR3 is TGTGCCAGCAGCTTCCTAGCGGGAGAACAAAGTCGGCAGTACTTC.

This clonotype was observed many times. The chain couples TRBV6-5 to TRBJ1-2; maybe TRBD1 (5 bases). The V gene's germline CDR1 is MNHEY and CDR2 SVGAGI. The CDR3 totals 14 residues. Trimming took off 4 bases at V and 1 base at J, with 10 bases between the two ends. This chain's CDR3 is CASSLLQGNYGYTF. Here the CDR3 DNA reads TGTGCCAGCAGTTTACTCCAGGGTAACTATGGCTACACCTTC.

The chain links TRBV7-2 to TRBJ2-1; no reliable D call. Per germline, CDR1 SGHTA and CDR2 FQGNSA. The CDR3 contains 17 residues. Trimming removed 3 bases at V and 0 bases at J, with 15 bases between. The CDR3 nucleotides read TGTGCCAGCAGCTTGACCTTGAGCGCGACCTCCTACAATGAGCAGTTCTTC. Its protein product is CASSLTLSATSYNEQFF.